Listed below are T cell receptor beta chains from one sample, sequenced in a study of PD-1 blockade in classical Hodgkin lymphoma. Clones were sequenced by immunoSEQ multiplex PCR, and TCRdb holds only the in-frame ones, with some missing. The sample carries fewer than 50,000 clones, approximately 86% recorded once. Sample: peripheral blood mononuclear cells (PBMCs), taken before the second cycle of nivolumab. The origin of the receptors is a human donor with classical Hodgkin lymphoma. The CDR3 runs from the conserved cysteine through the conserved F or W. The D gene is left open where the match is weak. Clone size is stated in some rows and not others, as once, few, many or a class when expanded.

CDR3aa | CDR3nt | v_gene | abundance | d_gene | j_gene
CASRQTGANVLTF | TGTGCCAGCAGACAGACTGGGGCCAACGTCCTGACTTTC | TRBV6-6 | NA | NA | TRBJ2-6
CASSWLATTRQYF | TGTGCCAGCAGCTGGCTAGCGACTACGAGGCAGTACTTC | TRBV5-4 | NA | NA | TRBJ2-7
CASSGGLAGNEQFF | TGTGCCAGCAGTGGGGGACTAGCGGGCAATGAGCAGTTCTTC | TRBV2 | NA | TRBD2 | TRBJ2-1
CASSDVRRDNYGYTF | TGTGCCAGCAGTGACGTCCGCAGGGACAACTATGGCTACACCTTC | TRBV6-4 | NA | NA | TRBJ1-2
CASRTPGSFNEQFF | TGTGCCAGCAGAACTCCCGGGAGCTTTAATGAGCAGTTCTTC | TRBV11-2 | NA | NA | TRBJ2-1
CASSQQRGDYNEQFF | TGCGCCAGCAGCCAGCAGCGGGGGGATTACAATGAGCAGTTCTTC | TRBV5-1 | NA | TRBD2 | TRBJ2-1
CASREGLPLSTDTQYF | TGTGCCAGCAGGGAGGGACTTCCCCTGAGCACAGATACGCAGTATTTT | TRBV5-6 | NA | NA | TRBJ2-3
CASSQDLGTGWSNQPQHF | TGCGCCAGCAGCCAAGATCTTGGGACGGGATGGAGCAATCAGCCCCAGCATTTT | TRBV4-1 | few | NA | TRBJ1-5
CASSFSVGGEGETQYF | TGTGCCAGCAGCTTTTCGGTGGGGGGAGAGGGGGAGACCCAGTACTTC | TRBV7-2 | NA | NA | TRBJ2-5
CASSRDSLSYNEQFF | TGTGCCAGCAGCCGGGATTCCCTCTCCTACAATGAGCAGTTCTTC | TRBV7-6 | NA | NA | TRBJ2-1
CASSGLYSGMETQYF | TGCGCCAGCAGCGGCCTATATTCAGGGATGGAGACCCAGTACTTC | TRBV5-1 | NA | NA | TRBJ2-5
CASRLGRNSPLHF | TGTGCCAGCAGACTTGGACGGAATTCACCCCTCCACTTT | TRBV6-5 | NA | NA | TRBJ1-6
CASLASGVDTQYF | TGTGCCAGCCTGGCTAGCGGGGTGGATACGCAGTATTTT | TRBV11-2 | NA | TRBD2 | TRBJ2-3
CASSSGSGNQPQHF | TGTGCCAGCAGCTCGGGTTCTGGCAATCAGCCCCAGCATTTT | TRBV7-2 | NA | NA | TRBJ1-5
CASSETGTGGAGYKDEQFF | TGTGCCAGCAGCGAGACCGGGACAGGGGGCGCGGGTTACAAGGATGAGCAGTTCTTC | TRBV9 | NA | TRBD1 | TRBJ2-1
CASTLYRGPRGTDTQYF | TGTGCCAGCACCCTATATAGGGGACCGAGGGGTACAGATACGCAGTATTTT | TRBV2 | NA | NA | TRBJ2-3
CASSLRTGTIYNEQFF | TGTGCCAGTAGTCTCAGAACCGGGACTATCTACAATGAGCAGTTCTTC | TRBV19 | once | TRBD2 | TRBJ2-1
CASSLTGSHLHADTQYF | TGTGCCAGCAGTTTAACAGGGTCTCACCTACACGCAGATACGCAGTATTTT | TRBV28 | NA | NA | TRBJ2-3
CASSQDSGRVRQFF | TGTGCCAGCAGCCAAGATTCAGGACGAGTAAGGCAGTTCTTC | TRBV14 | NA | NA | TRBJ2-1
CASSPAAGAITRKTQYF | TGTGCCAGCAGTCCCGCGGCGGGGGCGATTACTCGGAAGACCCAGTACTTC | TRBV27 | NA | NA | TRBJ2-5
CAITPSGGRGEQFF | TGTGCCATCACCCCTAGCGGGGGGCGGGGTGAGCAGTTCTTC | TRBV10-3 | NA | TRBD2 | TRBJ2-1
CASKGGRDLYNEQFF | TGCGCCAGCAAAGGGGGGCGGGATCTATACAATGAGCAGTTCTTC | TRBV5-1 | NA | NA | TRBJ2-1
CASSLALGPAGLEQYF | TGTGCCAGCAGCTTAGCGCTCGGCCCTGCTGGGCTCGAGCAGTACTTC | TRBV7-2 | NA | NA | TRBJ2-7
CASSYQGGKGTEAFF | TGTGCCAGCAGCTACCAAGGTGGGAAGGGAACTGAAGCTTTCTTT | TRBV7-9 | NA | NA | TRBJ1-1
CASSGERATYEQYF | TGTGCCAGCAGTGGAGAGCGGGCCACCTACGAGCAGTACTTC | TRBV2 | few | NA | TRBJ2-7
CASTLSTQYF | TGTGCCAGCACCCTCAGCACCCAGTACTTC | TRBV28 | NA | NA | TRBJ2-5
CASSSGGGRGDTQYF | TGTGCCAGCAGTTCGGGGGGGGGCCGAGGAGATACGCAGTATTTT | TRBV27 | NA | TRBD2 | TRBJ2-3
CASSYTGVGSPLHF | TGTGCCAGCAGTTACACAGGGGTGGGTTCACCCCTCCACTTT | TRBV6-6 | NA | TRBD1 | TRBJ1-6
CASSRVIQTTTNYGYTF | TGTGCCAGCAGCAGAGTTATTCAAACAACTACTAACTATGGCTACACCTTC | TRBV28 | NA | NA | TRBJ1-2
CASSQGGAGNSEQFF | TGCGCCAGCAGCCAAGGCGGGGCAGGGAATTCTGAGCAGTTCTTC | TRBV4-3 | NA | NA | TRBJ2-1
CASSLGRGGASTDTQYF | TGTGCCAGCAGCCTCGGGAGGGGGGGCGCTAGCACAGATACGCAGTATTTT | TRBV11-3 | NA | TRBD2 | TRBJ2-3
CASSWKGNWGSSGNTIYF | TGTGCCAGCAGCTGGAAGGGAAATTGGGGAAGCTCTGGAAACACCATATATTTT | TRBV13 | NA | NA | TRBJ1-3
CASSVAGAISGNTIYF | TGTGCCAGCAGCGTAGCAGGGGCTATCTCTGGAAACACCATATATTTT | TRBV9 | NA | NA | TRBJ1-3
CASSTIDRMNTGELFF | TGCGCCAGCAGCACAATAGACAGGATGAACACCGGGGAGCTGTTTTTT | TRBV5-1 | NA | NA | TRBJ2-2
CASSSATGGSYEQYF | TGCGCCAGCAGCTCCGCAACAGGGGGCTCCTACGAGCAGTACTTC | TRBV5-1 | NA | TRBD1 | TRBJ2-7
CASSLALGGMGEQYF | TGCGCCAGCAGCTTGGCCCTCGGGGGGATGGGGGAGCAGTACTTC | TRBV5-1 | NA | TRBD2 | TRBJ2-7
CASSVGQGVTGELFF | TGTGCCAGCAGCGTGGGACAGGGAGTTACCGGGGAGCTGTTTTTT | TRBV6-6 | NA | TRBD1 | TRBJ2-2
CASSPGLAADTQYF | TGTGCCAGCTCACCGGGACTAGCGGCAGATACGCAGTATTTT | TRBV18 | NA | TRBD2 | TRBJ2-3
CASSLWGRASANTGELFF | TGTGCCAGCAGTTTATGGGGACGGGCGAGCGCGAACACCGGGGAGCTGTTTTTT | TRBV27 | NA | NA | TRBJ2-2
CASSEGTGPYEQYF | TGTGCCAGCAGTGAAGGAACAGGACCCTACGAGCAGTACTTC | TRBV6-1 | NA | NA | TRBJ2-7
CASSETPGGELFF | TGTGCCAGCAGTGAGACCCCCGGAGGGGAGCTGTTTTTT | TRBV6-1 | NA | NA | TRBJ2-2
CASSARTDSGNTIYF | TGTGCCAGCAGCGCCCGGACGGACTCTGGAAACACCATATATTTT | TRBV9 | NA | NA | TRBJ1-3
CASSVGALAGAYNEQFF | TGTGCCAGCAGCGTAGGGGCCCTAGCGGGGGCATACAATGAGCAGTTCTTC | TRBV9 | NA | TRBD2 | TRBJ2-1
CASSLRSSYEQYF | TGCGCCAGCAGCTTGCGGAGCTCCTACGAGCAGTACTTC | TRBV5-1 | NA | NA | TRBJ2-7
CASSLISGAETQYF | TGTGCCAGCAGTTTAATCTCAGGGGCGGAGACCCAGTACTTC | TRBV27 | NA | NA | TRBJ2-5
CATSRELTSNYGYTF | TGTGCCACCAGCCGAGAGCTTACCTCTAACTATGGCTACACCTTC | TRBV15 | NA | NA | TRBJ1-2